The 14 T cell receptor beta chains below come from one sample, sequenced in a study of control samples from healthy donors and cancer patients. Only in-frame clones appear in the TCRdb table, and some are missing; sequencing was by immunoSEQ multiplex PCR. The profile shows around 170,000 clones, nearly 90% of them singletons. The sample taken for sequencing was blood. The receptors shown here come from a woman aged 50 to 60 in good health.

This clone appeared a single time. Within the sample, other DNA sequences also encode this same CDR3. The chain is built from TRBV5-1 and TRBJ2-3; D call uncertain. V lost 4 bases and J lost 4, with 19 bases in between. The CDR3 length is 16 residues. Germline-derived CDR1 and CDR2 are SGHRS and YFSETQ. In DNA form, the CDR3 reads TGCGCCAGCAGCGTTTTAGGGCGGACCAGTTCAGATACGCAGTATTTT. Its protein product is CASSVLGRTSSDTQYF.

This chain links TRBV3-1 (or the pseudogene TRBV3-2) with TRBJ2-7; 8 positions match TRBD2. Germline CDR1 and CDR2: LGHDT and YNNKEL (reference sequence). The CDR3 sequence is 15 residues long. Germline trimming cut 6 bases from V and 1 base from J; bases unmatched to any gene: 8. The CDR3 coding sequence is TGTGCCAGCAGTTGGGGCGGGGGGTTGTCCTACGAGCAGTACTTC. Its protein product is CASSWGGGLSYEQYF.

The chain recombines TRBV9 with TRBJ1-3; no reliable D call. This CDR3 is built from 15 residues. Trimming cost V 1 base and J 3 bases, with 11 bases left between them. Germline V lookup: CDR1 SGDLS, CDR2 YYNGEE. DNA for the CDR3: TGTGCCAGCAGCGTAAACGAGATCGGTGGAAACACCATATATTTT. Encoded protein: CASSVNEIGGNTIYF.

The chain carries TRBV12-5 and TRBJ2-2; D uncertain. The CDR3 runs 12 residues. V was clipped by 6 bases and J by 6 bases, with 8 bases between them. CDR1 and CDR2 from the germline V gene are LGHNT and FRNRAP. The CDR3 DNA reads TGTGCTAGTGGCTCAATACCCGGGGAGCTGTTTTTT. It yields the protein CASGSIPGELFF.

This chain uses TRBV28 with TRBJ2-1; TRBD2 agrees at 7 bases. Germline loops: CDR1 MDHEN, CDR2 SYDVKM. The CDR3 extends over 15 amino acids. V dropped 4 bases and J dropped 9; count of bases not matched to a gene: 12. The CDR3 coding sequence is TGTGCCAGCAGTTCCCCTCGGCGGGAGCCGCGTGAGCAGTTCTTC. This translates into CASSSPRREPREQFF. Full variable domain (outside the CDR3, taken from reference TRBV28 and TRBJ2-1): DVKVTQSSRYLVKRTGEKVFLECVQDMDHENMFWYRQDPGLGLRLIYFSYDVKMKEKGDIPEGYSVSREKKERFSLILESASTNQTSMYLCASSSPRREPREQFFGPGTRLTVL.

This sequence joins TRBV21-1 and TRBJ2-3; the table names TRBD2, a call not compared with the DNA. TRBV21-1 is a known pseudogene. The CDR3 consists of 20 residues. For the CDR3, the DNA is TGTGCCAGCCGGCCCCTAGACGGGACGGTGGGACTAGCGGGAGCAAATACGCAGTATTTT. Residues: CASRPLDGTVGLAGANTQYF.

The chain carries TRBV24-1 and TRBJ2-3; D could derive from TRBD1 or TRBD2 (5 bases each). V was trimmed by 4 bases and J by 5 bases, leaving 18 bases between them. This CDR3 contains 16 residues. Germline CDR1 and CDR2: KGHDR and SFDVKD. CDR3 bases: TGTGCCACCAGTGAACCCATGGGGCTCCGGGGAGATACGCAGTATTTT. Encoded protein: CATSEPMGLRGDTQYF.

The chain carries TRBV5-1 and TRBJ2-7, with D possibly TRBD1 on 6 matching bases. Germline values: CDR1 SGHRS, CDR2 YFSETQ. The CDR3 loop spans 14 amino acids. V lost 7 bases, J lost 4 bases, and 18 bases lay in between. This chain's CDR3 is CASRDIARAYEQYF. The CDR3 DNA reads TGCGCCAGCCGGGACATCGCCCGGGCGTACGAGCAGTACTTC.

This chain joins TRBV11-3 and TRBJ1-3, with unresolved D. Deletions cut 5 bases from V and 2 bases from J, with 13 bases between. The CDR3 has 15 residues. The V gene's germline CDR1 is SGHNT and CDR2 YENEEA. For the CDR3, the DNA is TGTGCCAGCAGCGAAGCGGGCCACCCTGGAAACACCATATATTTT. It yields the protein CASSEAGHPGNTIYF. Complete variable domain (other parts from reference TRBV11-3 and TRBJ1-3): EAGVVQSPRYKIIEKKQPVAFWCNPISGHNTLYWYLQNLGQGPELLIRYENEEAVDDSQLPKDRFSAERLKGVDSTLKIQPAELGDSAVYLCASSEAGHPGNTIYFGEGSWLTVV.

The V call is TRBV9, the J call TRBJ1-6; D call uncertain. The germline gives CDR1 SGDLS, CDR2 YYNGEE. With 4 bases removed from V and 8 bases from J, the gap between germline ends came to 16 bases. The CDR3 sequence is 15 residues long. This CDR3 is CASSPQTGLDSPLHF. The CDR3 coding sequence is TGTGCCAGCAGCCCCCAAACCGGGTTGGATTCACCCCTCCACTTT.

The V call is TRBV7-3, the J call TRBJ1-1; D not resolved. Germline CDR1 and CDR2: SGHTA and FQGTGA. The CDR3 runs to 13 residues. V lost 2 bases, J lost 4 bases, and 8 bases lay in between. CDR3 DNA sequence: TGTGCCAGCAGCTTACGGAGGGTCACTGAAGCTTTCTTT. The encoded protein is CASSLRRVTEAFF.

The sample holds a few counts of this clone. The chain couples TRBV18 to TRBJ1-4; no clear D gene. V lost 3 bases and J 4 bases, leaving 6 bases between the germline ends. The CDR3 spans 13 residues. The V gene's germline CDR1 is KGHSH and CDR2 LQKENI. This CDR3 is CASSPDVNEKLFF. CDR3 DNA: TGTGCCAGCTCACCGGACGTTAATGAAAAACTGTTTTTT. The variable domain in full, with the rest retrieved from reference TRBV18 and TRBJ1-4, is NAGVMQNPRHLVRRRGQEARLRCSPMKGHSHVYWYRQLPEEGLKFMVYLQKENIIDESGMPKERFSAEFPKEGPSILRIQQVVRGDSAAYFCASSPDVNEKLFFGSGTQLSVL.

The V and J genes are TRBV11-2 and TRBJ1-5; no clear D. With 0 bases removed from V and 5 bases from J, the gap between germline ends came to 5 bases. The CDR3 has 13 amino acids. The germline V gene encodes CDR1 SGHAT and CDR2 FQNNGV. The CDR3 sequence is CASSLERDQPQHF. The CDR3 bases are TGTGCCAGCAGCTTAGAGAGAGATCAGCCCCAGCATTTT.

Note on this clone: Germline is not matched at one junction end, which may reflect a read error. The V gene is TRBV12-3 or TRBV12-4, the J gene TRBJ1-1; D is undetermined. The CDR3 consists of 11 residues. CDR3 in DNA: TGTGCCAGCAGCCAATCGGCACGCCGCTCTTTT. Translated, it gives CASSQSARRSF.